The next 10 T cell receptor beta chains were all read from a single sample in a study of T cells in Graves' hyperthyroidism and ophthalmopathy. Amplified TCR beta CDR3 regions came from RNA transcripts. HTBI primers drove first-round RT-PCR of the TCR CDR3. One entry per CDR3 protein results from TCRdb running MiXCR on the multiplex PCR reads. Among hundreds of thousands of distinct CDR3 sequences listed, 38% were seen once. The sequencing sample was made of blood. Receptors originate from a man aged 18 to 29 with Graves' hyperthyroidism.

Only a few counts were recorded for this clonotype. This CDR3 reads CASRGQPDLTEAFF. CDR3 nucleotides: TGTGCCAGTCGAGGACAGCCGGATCTCACTGAAGCTTTCTTT. The V and J genes are TRBV2 and TRBJ1-1; possible D gene TRBD1, 6 bases. V was cut by 9 bases and J by 4 bases, with 18 bases left in between. Germline V gives CDR1 SNHLY, CDR2 FYNNEI. The CDR3 extends over 14 amino acids.

The chain combines TRBV9 with TRBJ1-1; unclear D gene. This CDR3 spans 12 amino acids. CDR1 and CDR2 (germline): SGDLS, YYNGEE. V shed 4 bases and J shed 7 bases, with 11 bases lying between them. In DNA, the CDR3 is TGTGCCAGCAGCCTAACTCCTGATGAAGCTTTCTTT. Translating it yields CASSLTPDEAFF.

The chain links TRBV29-1 to TRBJ2-4; D unclear. The germline V gene encodes CDR1 SQVTM and CDR2 ANQGSEA. The CDR3 sequence is 12 residues long. Trimming pared 0 bases from V and 7 bases from J, leaving 7 bases between. DNA for the CDR3: TGCAGCGTTGAAGAGGTGGGGAACATTCAGTACTTC. This translates into CSVEEVGNIQYF.

Turning to this clonotype: Without the conserved terminal phenylalanine or tryptophan, this CDR3 likely stems from a read error. Because the CDR3's place on the DNA is in doubt, the DNA is left out and the CDR3 is given as listed by TCRdb. The chain is built from TRBV5-1 and TRBJ2-7; the table's D call, TRBD1, has no DNA check behind it. Looked up from germline, CDR1 is SGHRS and CDR2 is YFSETQ. Termini included, the CDR3 measures 13 amino acids. CDR3 amino acids: CASSSGTSDLGNL.

CDR3 sequence (DNA): TGTGCCAGCAGCTCACGGACAGCCCGCAAAGAGACCCAGTACTTC. Translating gives CASSSRTARKETQYF. V and J are TRBV5-4 and TRBJ2-5; tentatively, D is TRBD1 (6 bases). This CDR3 has 15 residues. V gave up 3 bases and J gave up 3 bases, with 15 bases separating them. Germline CDR1 SGHNT, CDR2 YYREEE (reference sequence).

This clonotype was recorded many times. The genes are TRBV20-1 and TRBJ1-5; D is perhaps TRBD1 (5 bases). V was shortened by 7 bases and J by 4 bases, with 11 bases between the two germline ends. The germline V gene encodes CDR1 DFQATT and CDR2 SNEGSKA (reference sequence). The CDR3 has 12 amino acids. The CDR3 bases are TGCAGTGGGGGGGGGGGTAATCAGCCCCAGCATTTT. This translates into CSGGGGNQPQHF.

The rearrangement joins TRBV20-1 to TRBJ2-7; TRBD2 matches 8 bases. Unmatched junction bases numbered 17, after V lost 3 bases and J lost 7 bases. The CDR3 is made up of 16 amino acids. Germline V gives CDR1 DFQATT, CDR2 SNEGSKA (reference sequence). CDR3 bases: TGCAGTGCTAGGGAAACGGGAACCGGGACTAGAGGGGAGCAGTACTTC. The encoded protein is CSARETGTGTRGEQYF.

This rearrangement joins TRBV30 to TRBJ1-1; 8 bases map to TRBD1. Per germline, CDR1 GTSNPN and CDR2 SVGIG (reference sequence). V lost 4 bases, J lost 10 bases, and 5 bases stayed unmatched. The CDR3 is 11 amino acids. The CDR3 loop is CAWTDRGTAFF. In DNA, the CDR3 is TGTGCCTGGACTGACAGGGGTACAGCTTTCTTT.

J is TRBJ1-1 and V is TRBV5-5; D remains ambiguous. The CDR3 extends over 13 amino acids. The V end was cut by 4 bases, the J end by 8 bases, with 15 bases between. Germline V gene data show CDR1 as SGHKS and CDR2 as YYEKEE (reference sequence). This CDR3 reads CASSRGERVEAFF. Here the CDR3 DNA reads TGTGCCAGCAGCCGAGGAGAAAGGGTAGAAGCTTTCTTT.

This chain links TRBV12-3 or TRBV12-4 with TRBJ1-6; TRBD1 might be the D (6 bases). The CDR3 consists of 16 residues. Trimming removed 5 bases from V and 11 bases from J, with 22 bases in between. The CDR3 coding sequence is TGTGCCAGCAGTCCCTCCGGGGGGGGGCGAGGGACACCCCTCCACTTT. Translation gives CASSPSGGGRGTPLHF.